This is a list of T cell receptor beta chains from one sample in a study of blood T cell repertoires in COVID-19. TCRdb keeps only in-frame clones here, not all; method: immunoSEQ multiplex PCR. The sample has some 60,000 clones; approximately 91% are singletons. The sequenced material came from peripheral blood. These receptors came from a man between 60 and 75 years old with acute or convalescent COVID-19. CDR3s include the opening cysteine and the closing phenylalanine or tryptophan. A D gene is named only where the DNA matches it firmly. Where a row states a size, it is once, few, many or the class of an expanded clone; other rows omit it.

D: .; J: TRBJ1-5; size: .; V: TRBV4-3; CDR3: CASSQVLGAGNQPQHF; DNA: TGCGCCAGCAGCCAAGTCCTAGGGGCTGGCAATCAGCCCCAGCATTTT
D: .; J: TRBJ1-2; size: .; V: TRBV27; CDR3: CASSPNPDTYGYTF; DNA: TGTGCCAGCAGTCCAAACCCGGACACCTATGGCTACACCTTC
D: .; J: TRBJ1-6; size: .; V: TRBV6-5; CDR3: CATPGRSYNSPLHF; DNA: TGTGCCACACCGGGGAGGTCCTATAATTCACCCCTCCACTTT
D: .; J: TRBJ2-4; size: .; V: TRBV30; CDR3: CAWGGRAKNIQYF; DNA: TGTGCCTGGGGGGGGAGGGCCAAAAACATTCAGTACTTC
D: .; J: TRBJ1-5; size: once; V: TRBV5-1; CDR3: CASSPEGNQPQHF; DNA: TGCGCCAGCAGCCCCGAGGGCAATCAGCCCCAGCATTTT
D: TRBD1; J: TRBJ2-5; size: once; V: TRBV30; CDR3: CAWSVEAGGKGTQYF; DNA: TGTGCCTGGAGTGTGGAGGCAGGGGGCAAGGGGACCCAGTACTTC
D: .; J: TRBJ1-5; size: .; V: TRBV9; CDR3: CASSVGGRNNQPQHF; DNA: TGTGCCAGCAGCGTAGGCGGGAGGAACAATCAGCCCCAGCATTTT
D: .; J: TRBJ2-7; size: .; V: TRBV11-1; CDR3: CASSLARGTFSYEQYF; DNA: TGTGCCAGCAGCTTAGCCAGGGGTACCTTCTCCTACGAGCAGTACTTC
D: .; J: TRBJ1-5; size: .; V: TRBV30; CDR3: CAWSPDNNQPQHF; DNA: TGTGCCTGGAGTCCGGACAACAATCAGCCCCAGCATTTT
D: TRBD2; J: TRBJ2-7; size: .; V: TRBV11-1; CDR3: CASRPLAGGAYEQYF; DNA: TGTGCCAGCAGACCCCTAGCGGGGGGGGCCTACGAGCAGTACTTC
D: .; J: TRBJ2-1; size: .; V: TRBV19; CDR3: CASRQTDREQFF; DNA: TGTGCCAGTAGGCAAACAGACAGAGAGCAGTTCTTC
D: TRBD1; J: TRBJ1-5; size: .; V: TRBV24-1; CDR3: CATSDLQGGVHNQPQHF; DNA: TGTGCCACCAGTGATTTGCAGGGGGGTGTTCACAATCAGCCCCAGCATTTT
D: TRBD1; J: TRBJ1-2; size: .; V: TRBV5-1; CDR3: CASSFSGQGGYGYTF; DNA: TGCGCCAGCAGCTTCTCGGGACAGGGAGGCTATGGCTACACCTTC
D: TRBD2; J: TRBJ2-3; size: .; V: TRBV7-3; CDR3: CASSSGTSGVTDTQYF; DNA: TGTGCCAGCAGCTCGGGGACTAGCGGAGTCACAGATACGCAGTATTTT
D: TRBD2; J: TRBJ2-5; size: .; V: TRBV24-1; CDR3: CATSVVAGRQETQYF; DNA: TGTGCCACCAGTGTGGTAGCGGGAAGGCAAGAGACCCAGTACTTC
D: .; J: TRBJ1-1; size: .; V: TRBV18; CDR3: CASRPTLGVRGNTEAFF; DNA: TGTGCCAGCCGCCCAACTTTAGGGGTACGTGGGAACACTGAAGCTTTCTTT
D: .; J: TRBJ1-3; size: .; V: TRBV19; CDR3: CASRNQEGLGNTIYF; DNA: TGTGCCAGTAGAAATCAGGAGGGCCTCGGAAACACCATATATTTT
D: .; J: TRBJ2-1; size: .; V: TRBV6-2/TRBV6-3; CDR3: CASSYHTGGGSSYNEQFF; DNA: TGTGCCAGCAGTTACCACACCGGTGGGGGGAGCTCCTACAATGAGCAGTTCTTC
D: TRBD1; J: TRBJ2-7; size: .; V: TRBV29-1; CDR3: CSVDGGQGNEQYF; DNA: TGCAGCGTTGATGGGGGACAGGGGAACGAGCAGTACTTC
D: TRBD1; J: TRBJ2-7; size: once; V: TRBV9; CDR3: CASSARDRAFEQYF; DNA: TGTGCCAGCAGCGCGCGGGACAGGGCCTTCGAGCAGTACTTC
D: TRBD2; J: TRBJ2-2; size: .; V: TRBV3-1/TRBV3-2; CDR3: CASSLLGLAAPNTGELFF; DNA: TGTGCCAGCAGCCTCCTAGGACTAGCGGCCCCAAACACCGGGGAGCTGTTTTTT
D: TRBD1; J: TRBJ1-5; size: .; V: TRBV30; CDR3: CAWTGTGVHQPQHF; DNA: TGTGCCTGGACAGGGACAGGGGTTCATCAGCCCCAGCATTTT
D: TRBD1; J: TRBJ2-7; size: once; V: TRBV4-1; CDR3: CASSQPTSGQGYEQYF; DNA: TGCGCCAGCAGCCAACCAACCTCGGGACAGGGCTACGAGCAGTACTTC
D: .; J: TRBJ1-4; size: .; V: TRBV25-1; CDR3: CASSRGGGGREKLFF; DNA: TGTGCCAGCAGCCGCGGAGGGGGGGGACGAGAAAAACTGTTTTTT
D: TRBD2; J: TRBJ2-5; size: once; V: TRBV6-1; CDR3: CASSETSGMGRETQYF; DNA: TGTGCCAGCAGTGAGACTAGCGGGATGGGCCGGGAGACCCAGTACTTC
D: .; J: TRBJ1-2; size: .; V: TRBV28; CDR3: CASSEGGGNYGYTF; DNA: TGTGCCAGTAGTGAGGGAGGGGGAAACTATGGCTACACCTTC
D: TRBD1; J: TRBJ2-2; size: .; V: TRBV7-7; CDR3: CASSLARQGVGTGELFF; DNA: TGTGCTAGCAGCTTAGCTCGCCAGGGGGTCGGGACCGGGGAGCTGTTTTTT
D: TRBD2; J: TRBJ2-3; size: .; V: TRBV7-2; CDR3: CASSLRRETTDTQYF; DNA: TGTGCCAGCAGCTTACGGCGGGAGACCACAGATACGCAGTATTTT
D: TRBD1; J: TRBJ2-7; size: .; V: TRBV7-3; CDR3: CASSFNGQGPYEQYF; DNA: TGTGCCAGCAGCTTTAACGGACAGGGCCCCTACGAGCAGTACTTC
D: .; J: TRBJ1-4; size: once; V: TRBV6-1; CDR3: CASSELSTGANEKLFF; DNA: TGTGCCAGCAGTGAATTATCCACCGGGGCTAATGAAAAACTGTTTTTT
D: .; J: TRBJ2-7; size: .; V: TRBV7-8; CDR3: CASSLMWSESEQYF; DNA: TGTGCCAGCAGCTTGATGTGGAGTGAGTCCGAGCAGTACTTC
D: TRBD1; J: TRBJ1-6; size: .; V: TRBV12-3/TRBV12-4; CDR3: CASRATGALHF; DNA: TGTGCCAGCAGAGCTACAGGGGCCCTCCACTTT
D: .; J: TRBJ2-3; size: .; V: TRBV9; CDR3: CASSGTPSPTDTQYF; DNA: TGTGCCAGCAGCGGGACACCCTCTCCCACAGATACGCAGTATTTT
D: TRBD2; J: TRBJ2-1; size: .; V: TRBV27; CDR3: CASRVPSGGYNEQFF; DNA: TGTGCCAGCAGGGTCCCTAGCGGGGGATACAATGAGCAGTTCTTC
D: TRBD1; J: TRBJ2-7; size: once; V: TRBV3-1/TRBV3-2; CDR3: CASSRGTGGEQYF; DNA: TGTGCCAGCAGCCGTGGGACAGGAGGAGAGCAGTACTTC
D: .; J: TRBJ1-3; size: .; V: TRBV20-1; CDR3: CSASSQENTIYF; DNA: TGCAGTGCTAGTTCCCAGGAAAACACCATATATTTT
D: .; J: TRBJ1-1; size: .; V: TRBV28; CDR3: CASSLSRNTEAFF; DNA: TGTGCCAGCAGTTTGTCCCGGAACACTGAAGCTTTCTTT
D: .; J: TRBJ1-2; size: few; V: TRBV6-6; CDR3: CASSLGEDGYTF; DNA: TGTGCCAGCAGCCTAGGGGAGGATGGCTACACCTTC
D: .; J: TRBJ1-2; size: .; V: TRBV29-1; CDR3: CSVERPGNYGYTF; DNA: TGCAGCGTTGAAAGGCCAGGGAACTATGGCTACACCTTC
D: TRBD1; J: TRBJ2-7; size: .; V: TRBV28; CDR3: CASRGTGLPGRVDYEQYF; DNA: TGTGCCAGCAGGGGGACAGGCCTCCCCGGAAGGGTCGACTACGAGCAGTACTTC
D: TRBD2; J: TRBJ2-2; size: .; V: TRBV7-9; CDR3: CASSLVAGVTGELFF; DNA: TGTGCCAGCAGCTTAGTAGCGGGAGTAACCGGGGAGCTGTTTTTT
D: .; J: TRBJ2-3; size: .; V: TRBV28; CDR3: CASSLPVPDTQYF; DNA: TGTGCCAGCAGTTTACCGGTTCCAGATACGCAGTATTTT
D: TRBD1; J: TRBJ2-7; size: .; V: TRBV28; CDR3: CASGGQENSYEQYF; DNA: TGTGCCAGCGGTGGACAGGAAAACTCCTACGAGCAGTACTTC
D: .; J: TRBJ2-2; size: .; V: TRBV24-1; CDR3: CATSGGTGELFF; DNA: TGTGCCACCTCCGGAGGTACGGGGGAGCTGTTTTTT
D: .; J: TRBJ1-3; size: .; V: TRBV30; CDR3: CAWYSQGISGNTIYF; DNA: TGTGCCTGGTACTCCCAGGGAATCTCTGGAAACACCATATATTTT